The 3 T cell receptor beta chains below all came from one sample that was sequenced in a study of blood T cell repertoires in COVID-19. Generated by immunoSEQ multiplex PCR, the TCRdb table keeps only in-frame clones and is missing some. The sample consists of roughly 190,000 clones, about 85% of them appearing once. Material for sequencing was PBMCs or T cells enriched from blood (not recorded which). The receptors come from a woman between 35 and 50 years old in a cohort exposed to, infected with or recovered from COVID-19 (not recorded which).

The table lists this clone with a count of one. The chain employs TRBV21-1 and TRBJ1-1. TRBV21-1 is a listed pseudogene. The CDR3 runs to 14 residues. The CDR3 loop reads CASSSRTRNTEAFF. The CDR3 bases are TGTGCCAGCAGCTCTCGGACTCGGAACACTGAAGCTTTCTTT.

The CDR3 loop reads CASSQVAGTPLHF. In nucleotides, the CDR3 is TGCGCCAGCAGCCAAGTGGCAGGGACACCCCTCCACTTT. V is TRBV4-1 and J is TRBJ1-6; tentative D call: TRBD1 (5 bases). The CDR3 has 13 residues. Trimming left V 1 base short and J 11 bases short, with 9 bases between. Germline V gene sequence: CDR1 MGHRA, CDR2 YSYEKL.

The rearrangement uses TRBV4-1 and TRBJ1-1; D gene ambiguous. Trimming left V 3 bases short and J 4 bases short, with 12 bases between. Germline V gene data show CDR1 as MGHRA and CDR2 as YSYEKL. This CDR3 contains 14 residues. In nucleotides, the CDR3 is TGCGCCAGCAGCCAGATCAGCGGCCTCACTGAAGCTTTCTTT. Encoded protein: CASSQISGLTEAFF.